This TCR beta chain was observed in a study of STAT5B mutations in CD4+ large granular lymphocyte leukemia. The protocol was immunoSEQ multiplex PCR, while the TCRdb copy is restricted to in-frame clones and leaves out a portion. The table lists around 31,000 clones, less than 75% of them singletons. Germline CDR1 LGHNA, CDR2 YSLEER. V lost 0 bases and J lost 7, with 12 bases in between. This CDR3 comprises 14 residues. This clone has a handful of counts. Its antigen remains unidentified. Study outcomes and limitations: Patient CD4-sorted repertoires looked more clonal than healthy CD4+ repertoires, even without putative leukemic clones.

The source is a human donor in good health. The sequencing sample was made of CD4+ T cells from blood buffy coats. The J gene is TRBJ1-2, the V gene TRBV4-3; D gene unclear. In DNA form, the CDR3 reads TGCGCCAGCAGCCAAGATGCCAGGACCCGTGGCTACACCTTC. Translated, it gives CASSQDARTRGYTF.